This passage covers 32 T cell receptor beta chains from one sample sequenced in a study of blood T cell repertoires in COVID-19. Generated by immunoSEQ multiplex PCR, the TCRdb table keeps only in-frame clones and is missing some. The sample consists of 250,000 to 350,000 clones, approximately 91% of them appearing once. Specimen: peripheral blood. The receptors originated from a woman in her thirties or forties who had recovered from COVID-19.

V is TRBV7-9 and J is TRBJ2-5; 7 bases map to TRBD2. Germline CDR1 is SEHNR and CDR2 is FQNEAQ (reference sequence). After removal of 5 bases from V and 0 bases from J, the junction contained 6 bases not matched to a gene. CDR3 length: 15 amino acids. The CDR3 region has the DNA TGTGCCAGCAGCCCCTGGGGGGGGTACCAAGAGACCCAGTACTTC. Translated, it gives CASSPWGGYQETQYF.

V is TRBV13 and J is TRBJ1-1; 7 nucleotides agree with TRBD1. The CDR3 sequence is 15 residues long. The germline V gene encodes CDR1 PRHDT and CDR2 FYEKMQ (reference sequence). V lost 4 bases and J lost 3; bases outside the gene matches: 8. The CDR3, as DNA: TGTGCCAGCAGCTCCGGAGGGGGCTGGGACACTGAAGCTTTCTTT. This encodes CASSSGGGWDTEAFF.

The chain couples TRBV5-1 to TRBJ1-1; TRBD1 matches 9 bases. V gave up 4 bases and J gave up 2 bases; unmatched junction bases: 3. Germline V gene sequence: CDR1 SGHRS, CDR2 YFSETQ. The CDR3 is made up of 14 amino acids. This CDR3 reads CASSVTGGNTEAFF. CDR3 bases: TGCGCCAGCAGCGTGACAGGGGGAAACACTGAAGCTTTCTTT.

The rearrangement joins TRBV28 to TRBJ1-1, with D tentatively TRBD1 (6 bases). CDR3 size: 15 residues. V was trimmed by 8 bases and J by 4 bases, leaving 20 bases between them. Germline V gene lookup returns CDR1 MDHEN and CDR2 SYDVKM. The CDR3 is CASVRAGERATEAFF. The CDR3 coding sequence is TGTGCCAGCGTCAGGGCAGGGGAGCGCGCCACTGAAGCTTTCTTT. The variable domain in full, completed from reference TRBV28 and TRBJ1-1, reads DVKVTQSSRYLVKRTGEKVFLECVQDMDHENMFWYRQDPGLGLRLIYFSYDVKMKEKGDIPEGYSVSREKKERFSLILESASTNQTSMYLCASVRAGERATEAFFGQGTRLTVV.

The chain links TRBV5-1 to TRBJ1-1; D is possibly TRBD1 (5 bases). The CDR3 consists of 15 residues. CDR1 and CDR2 (germline): SGHRS, YFSETQ. Trimming stripped 8 bases from V and 1 base from J, with 18 bases between. CDR3 amino acids: CASSRASQGNTEAFF. In DNA form, the CDR3 reads TGCGCCAGTTCTCGGGCCTCTCAGGGGAACACTGAAGCTTTCTTT.

The chain couples TRBV30 to TRBJ1-1, with D possibly being TRBD1 (6 bases). Germline V lookup: CDR1 GTSNPN, CDR2 SVGIG (reference sequence). Deletions cut 1 base from V and 4 bases from J, with 19 bases between. The CDR3 is 16 residues long. CDR3 nucleotide sequence: TGTGCCTGGAGTGCTGGGACACCTCGACAAGGCACTGAAGCTTTCTTT. Translation gives CAWSAGTPRQGTEAFF.

The chain joins TRBV20-1 to TRBJ2-7, with D unclear. Trimming shortened V by 6 bases and J by 5 bases, and 11 bases separated the two germline ends. The CDR3 is 11 residues long. Per germline, CDR1 DFQATT and CDR2 SNEGSKA (reference sequence). The CDR3 sequence is CSAGSPDEQYF. CDR3 sequence (DNA): TGCAGTGCCGGGTCCCCTGACGAGCAGTACTTC.

The chain couples TRBV27 to TRBJ2-1; TRBD2 might be the D (5 bases). The germline V gene encodes CDR1 MNHEY and CDR2 SMNVEV (reference sequence). V was pared by 5 bases and J by 4 bases, with 9 bases between. The CDR3 loop spans 13 amino acids. CDR3 DNA sequence: TGTGCCAGCAGTCCCCCGGGGTACAATGAGCAGTTCTTC. Protein: CASSPPGYNEQFF.

In regard to this clone: The same CDR3 is also encoded by other DNA sequences in this sample. The genes are TRBV12-3 or TRBV12-4 and TRBJ2-7; D remains unclear. The V gene lost 6 bases and the J gene lost 2 bases, with 5 bases spanning the gap. CDR3 length: 11 amino acids. DNA for the CDR3: TGTGCCAGCAGCCCCGCCTACGAGCAGTACTTC. As protein: CASSPAYEQYF.

CDR3 DNA: TGTGCCATCAGTGAGACAGAGACCACTGAAGCTTTCTTT. It specifies CAISETETTEAFF. This chain uses TRBV10-3 with TRBJ1-1; no reliable D call. CDR3 length equals 13 residues. Germline CDR1 ENHRY, CDR2 SYGVKD. Trimming removed 2 bases from V and 4 bases from J, with 8 bases in between.

V usage is TRBV14 and J usage is TRBJ2-6, with TRBD1 identical over 11 bases. The CDR3 covers 17 residues. From germline, CDR1 is SGHDN and CDR2 FVKESK. With 7 bases clipped from V and 3 bases from J, the junction kept 8 bases outside the gene matches. CDR3 in amino acids: CASIRDRGLGGANVLTF. CDR3 nucleotide sequence: TGTGCCAGCATAAGGGACAGGGGGTTAGGTGGGGCCAACGTCCTGACTTTC. The full variable domain, with the rest looked up from reference TRBV14 and TRBJ2-6, is EAGVTQFPSHSVIEKGQTVTLRCDPISGHDNLYWYRRVMGKEIKFLLHFVKESKQDESGMPNNRFLAERTGGTYSTLKVQPAELEDSGVYFCASIRDRGLGGANVLTFGAGSRLTVL.

This chain joins TRBV2 and TRBJ2-7; D is unclear. The CDR3 covers 12 residues. Germline assignment: CDR1 SNHLY and CDR2 FYNNEI. Trimming left V 6 bases short and J 5 bases short, with 11 bases between. The CDR3 region has the DNA TGTGCCAGCAGCTATATGTCCCACGAGCAGTACTTC. Translated, it gives CASSYMSHEQYF.

The genes are TRBV14 and TRBJ1-2; no definite D call. The CDR3 spans 12 residues. The germline V gene encodes CDR1 SGHDN and CDR2 FVKESK. Trimming removed 2 bases from V and 5 bases from J, with 6 bases in between. This CDR3 reads CASSQLEYGYTF. The DNA of the CDR3 is TGTGCCAGCAGCCAATTAGAGTATGGCTACACCTTC.

The V gene is TRBV15, the J gene TRBJ2-7; 8 nucleotides match TRBD1. Germline lookup yields CDR1 LNHNV and CDR2 YYDKDF (reference sequence). The CDR3 contains 15 residues. V lost 5 bases to trimming and J lost 2 bases; unmatched junction nucleotides: 8. CDR3 amino acids: CATSVQGTGPYEQYF. In DNA, the CDR3 is TGTGCCACCAGCGTGCAGGGGACAGGCCCCTACGAGCAGTACTTC.

The V gene is TRBV30, the J gene TRBJ1-2; D is undetermined. Germline CDR1 reads GTSNPN; CDR2 reads SVGIG (reference sequence). Between the trimmed V and J ends, which lost 2 bases and 2 bases, there was a span of 12 bases. The CDR3 loop spans 14 amino acids. Here the CDR3 reads CAWSRNTRNYGYTF. The CDR3 coding sequence is TGTGCCTGGAGTCGAAATACAAGAAACTATGGCTACACCTTC.

The CDR3 sequence: CATSDPPTSGRSINEQFF. CDR3 DNA sequence: TGTGCCACCAGTGACCCCCCGACTAGCGGGAGGTCTATAAATGAGCAGTTCTTC. This chain uses TRBV24-1 with TRBJ2-1; TRBD2 agrees at 13 bases. After removal of 4 bases from V and 7 bases from J, the junction contained 12 bases not matched to a gene. This CDR3 contains 18 residues. Germline CDR1 KGHDR, CDR2 SFDVKD.

The rearrangement links TRBV19 to TRBJ1-1; 7 bases match TRBD1. Germline V gene lookup returns CDR1 LNHDA and CDR2 SQIVND (reference sequence). The CDR3 consists of 15 residues. The junction had 12 bases not matched to a gene; V was cut back by 5 bases and J by 6 bases. The CDR3 loop reads CASSSGVQGGSEAFF. CDR3 in DNA: TGTGCCAGTAGTTCCGGTGTGCAAGGGGGCTCTGAAGCTTTCTTT.

This clone has a single count. The chain joins TRBV28 to TRBJ2-5; maybe TRBD2 (5 bases). This CDR3 has 14 amino acids. The V end lost 7 bases, the J end lost 2 bases, and 14 bases lay between the germline ends. CDR1 and CDR2 (germline): MDHEN, SYDVKM. The CDR3 bases are TGTGCCAGCAAACTAGGTCGGTTTCAAGAGACCCAGTACTTC. It encodes CASKLGRFQETQYF.

The CDR3, as DNA: TGTGCCAGCAGCCCAGCGGGACGCACAGATACGCAGTATTTT. It specifies CASSPAGRTDTQYF. The chain is built from TRBV11-3 and TRBJ2-3; 7 positions match TRBD2. The J segment lost 1 base and the V segment lost 5 bases, leaving 3 bases of the junction unmatched. The germline CDR1 and CDR2 sequences are SGHNT and YENEEA. The CDR3 contains 14 residues.

The chain uses TRBV27 and TRBJ2-7; 8 positions agree with TRBD2. Germline CDR1 is MNHEY and CDR2 is SMNVEV (reference sequence). The CDR3 length is 13 residues. CDR3 residues: CVTGGGSSYEQYF. The DNA for the CDR3 is TGTGTGACGGGGGGGGGCTCCTCCTACGAGCAGTACTTC.

The sample holds one count of this clone. The V and J genes are TRBV5-6 and TRBJ2-4; 8 bases line up with TRBD2. The V segment lost 0 bases and the J segment 8 bases; nucleotides outside the gene matches: 4. CDR3 length: 14 residues. Per the germline V gene, CDR1 is SGHDT and CDR2 is YYEEEE. The CDR3 DNA reads as TGTGCCAGCAGCTTGGCGGGAGGGTGGGACATTCAGTACTTC. Its translation is CASSLAGGWDIQYF.

This chain joins TRBV25-1 and TRBJ1-1; D gene unclear. This CDR3 comprises 16 residues. Between the trimmed V and J ends, which lost 1 base and 1 base, there was a span of 13 bases. Germline assignment: CDR1 MGHDK and CDR2 SYGVNS. CDR3 residues: CASSESNPPGNTEAFF. In DNA, the CDR3 is TGTGCCAGCAGTGAATCCAACCCCCCGGGGAACACTGAAGCTTTCTTT.

The V gene is TRBV27, the J gene TRBJ2-1; D may be TRBD1 (6 bases). Trimming stripped 4 bases from V and 4 bases from J, with 17 bases between. Germline loops: CDR1 MNHEY, CDR2 SMNVEV (reference sequence). CDR3 size: 16 residues. As DNA, the CDR3 is TGTGCCAGCAGTTCCGGGGACACACAAACTTACAATGAGCAGTTCTTC. Protein sequence: CASSSGDTQTYNEQFF.

The CDR3 loop reads CASSNRRQGSGNTIYF. CDR3 coding DNA: TGTGCCAGCAGCAATCGGAGACAGGGTAGTGGAAACACCATATATTTT. This chain uses TRBV21-1 with TRBJ1-3; the table's TRBD1 call for D was not verified on the DNA. TRBV21-1 is a documented pseudogene. The CDR3 totals 16 residues.

This clone was seen once. The rearrangement links TRBV30 to TRBJ1-1; 7 nucleotides agree with TRBD1. The CDR3 totals 13 residues. The germline V gene has CDR1 GTSNPN and CDR2 SVGIG (reference sequence). V shed 4 bases, J shed 3 bases, and the junction held 5 bases outside the gene matches. The CDR3 spells CAWNRQGDTEAFF. As DNA, the CDR3 is TGTGCCTGGAACAGACAGGGTGACACTGAAGCTTTCTTT.

The genes are TRBV11-2 and TRBJ2-7; D is possibly TRBD2 (7 bases). The V gene lost 5 bases and the J gene lost 1 base, with 15 bases spanning the gap. Germline CDR1 and CDR2: SGHAT and FQNNGV. CDR3 size: 15 residues. The DNA for the CDR3 is TGTGCCAGCAGCCCCACCAGCGGGACATCCTACGAGCAGTACTTC. This translates into CASSPTSGTSYEQYF.

The CDR3 DNA is TGTGCCAGCAGCCAAGAGGGACAGCAGGATTCACCCCTCCACTTT. It specifies CASSQEGQQDSPLHF. This chain joins TRBV3-1 (or the pseudogene TRBV3-2) and TRBJ1-6; 7 nucleotides align to TRBD1. Trimming took 0 bases from V and 8 from J; bases not matched to a gene: 4. The CDR3 is 15 residues long. Germline CDR1 reads LGHDT; CDR2 reads YNNKEL (reference sequence).

This clone is a singleton in its sample. V gene TRBV30 combines with J gene TRBJ2-1; D might be TRBD1 (6 bases). In germline, CDR1 is GTSNPN, CDR2 SVGIG (reference sequence). The V gene lost 0 bases and the J gene lost 6 bases, with 15 bases spanning the gap. The CDR3 extends over 15 amino acids. The CDR3 protein is CAWSVKHRVVNEQFF. In DNA form, the CDR3 reads TGTGCCTGGAGTGTAAAACACAGGGTTGTCAATGAGCAGTTCTTC.

This clone showed up just once. V and J are TRBV4-1 and TRBJ1-4, with 8 bases identical to TRBD1. Per germline, CDR1 MGHRA and CDR2 YSYEKL. V shed 1 base and J 6 bases; nucleotides not matched to a gene: 1. The CDR3 runs to 14 residues. The CDR3 nucleotides read TGCGCCAGCAGCCAAGGACAGGGGTATGAAAAACTGTTTTTT. It translates to CASSQGQGYEKLFF.

The V gene is TRBV24-1, the J gene TRBJ2-1, with TRBD2 identical over 13 bases. Per the germline V gene, CDR1 is KGHDR and CDR2 is SFDVKD. Germline trimming cut 5 bases from V and 5 bases from J; bases unmatched to any gene: 5. The CDR3 has 16 residues. In DNA form, the CDR3 reads TGTGCCACCAGTGGCCTAGGGACTAGCGGGAACAATGAGCAGTTCTTC. This codes for CATSGLGTSGNNEQFF.

The chain carries TRBV6-5 and TRBJ2-1, with D possibly TRBD2 on 5 matching bases. The length of the CDR3 is 13 residues. The ends were cut back, 6 bases at V and 4 bases at J, with 10 bases in the middle. Germline loops: CDR1 MNHEY, CDR2 SVGAGI. This chain's CDR3 is CASSRGLYNEQFF. The DNA for the CDR3 is TGTGCCAGCAGCCGTGGACTGTACAATGAGCAGTTCTTC.

This chain uses TRBV6-5 with TRBJ1-2; 11 bases are shared with TRBD1. The germline V gene has CDR1 MNHEY and CDR2 SVGAGI. V shed 2 bases, J shed 8 bases, and the junction held 7 bases outside the gene matches. The CDR3 is 15 residues long. The CDR3 bases are TGTGCCAGCAGTTACGGACAGGGGGCGTCAGGAGGCTACACCTTC. This sequence encodes CASSYGQGASGGYTF.